This is a list of T cell receptor beta chains from one sample in a study of prognosis after radiotherapy for stage I lung cancer. TCRdb re-called the multiplex PCR reads with MiXCR, one entry per CDR3 protein. The sample shows approximately 13,000 distinct CDR3 sequences, 31% of them seen only once. The sample here was PBMCs, taken before or after stereotactic body radiation therapy (not recorded which). The receptors were gathered from a donor aged 50 or older with non-small cell lung cancer. Both conserved end residues are trimmed from each CDR3. Size is stated for part of the rows, as once, few or many counts, or as a class when the clone is expanded.

J | length | size | V | CDR3
TRBJ2-3 | 15 | medium-sized | TRBV9 | ASSAKDPPSVFDTQY
TRBJ2-5 | 15 | NA | TRBV6-2/TRBV6-3 | ASSEPTGLAGLETQY
TRBJ1-1 | 11 | many | TRBV7-6 | ASSNAANTEAF
TRBJ2-3 | 12 | many | TRBV19 | ASSIRLKYDTQY
TRBJ2-3 | 13 | many | TRBV28 | ASSLGASDTDTQY
TRBJ2-1 | 11 | NA | TRBV2 | ASTLLEEGLQF
TRBJ2-3 | 13 | many | TRBV5-1 | ASSPSGRTTDTQY
TRBJ1-3 | 13 | NA | TRBV6-5 | ASSYGGSSGNTIY
TRBJ2-5 | 12 | many | TRBV2 | ASSELVSQETQY
TRBJ1-2 | 13 | many | TRBV5-1 | ASRYTAGGSQSYT
TRBJ2-1 | 12 | many | TRBV5-1 | ASSLAGDNNEQF
TRBJ1-5 | 11 | many | TRBV18 | ASSPYSNQPQH
TRBJ1-2 | 11 | NA | TRBV20-1 | SVRVTASYGYT
TRBJ2-1 | 13 | medium-sized | TRBV12-3/TRBV12-4 | ASRRAGGRYNEQF
TRBJ2-1 | 11 | NA | TRBV5-1 | ASSPQGENEQF
TRBJ2-7 | 16 | many | TRBV20-1 | SASRRTSGRAYAYEQY
TRBJ2-1 | 13 | medium-sized | TRBV28 | ASKLGPQPYNEQF
TRBJ2-7 | 9 | many | TRBV6-1 | ASRILYEQY
TRBJ1-5 | 15 | NA | TRBV5-1 | ASSLGQLGGSNQPQH
TRBJ1-4 | 10 | many | TRBV28 | ASSLGYEKLF
TRBJ2-7 | 13 | many | TRBV5-5 | ASSLRAGPSYEQY
TRBJ1-2 | 17 | NA | TRBV19 | ASSINSVGTGTANYGYN
TRBJ2-3 | 13 | many | TRBV18 | ASTRTSGRIRTQY
TRBJ2-1 | 13 | NA | TRBV7-2 | ASSFGTGGLYEQF
TRBJ2-1 | 12 | medium-sized | TRBV7-3 | ASSLLGREYEQF
TRBJ2-3 | 13 | NA | TRBV7-2 | ASSLVNLATDTQY
TRBJ2-1 | 14 | many | TRBV28 | ASTSPGLGQNNEQF
TRBJ2-7 | 11 | once | TRBV11-3 | ASSPRIAREQY
TRBJ2-1 | 13 | many | TRBV18 | ASSLRDRVGNEQF
TRBJ2-7 | 9 | many | TRBV6-1 | ASSPGIKQY
TRBJ1-5 | 11 | many | TRBV7-9 | ASSLGADQPQH
TRBJ2-7 | 14 | NA | TRBV4-2 | ASSHLHTREPYERY
TRBJ1-1 | 10 | many | TRBV28 | ASSLYRTEAF
TRBJ1-1 | 11 | once | TRBV15 | DTRIGRKTEAF
TRBJ2-3 | 13 | NA | TRBV6-1 | ASSGRRLCTDTQY
TRBJ2-5 | 13 | many | TRBV5-1 | ASSRKALITETQY
TRBJ2-6 | 16 | many | TRBV4-2 | ASSQEWTGGSGANVLT
TRBJ1-5 | 12 | many | TRBV20-1 | SASYLNANQPQH
TRBJ2-7 | 10 | many | TRBV11-3 | ASSRDGYEQY
TRBJ1-3 | 15 | NA | TRBV19 | ASSTPGRGSTGNTIY
TRBJ1-5 | 11 | medium-sized | TRBV15 | ATSRGKNQPQH
TRBJ1-1 | 12 | many | TRBV2 | ASLRQDMNTEAF
TRBJ2-1 | 14 | NA | TRBV6-5 | ASSFVLAGGLYDQF
TRBJ2-2 | 9 | NA | TRBV12-3/TRBV12-4 | ASSTTGELF
TRBJ1-5 | 12 | many | TRBV7-9 | ASGKGTGNQPQH
TRBJ2-1 | 18 | few | TRBV20-1 | SATGPGTSGGAHSYNEQF
TRBJ2-7 | 10 | many | TRBV12-5 | ASGYEIGEQY
TRBJ2-2 | 15 | NA | TRBV28 | ASSLYAGGPGTGELF
TRBJ2-7 | 11 | NA | TRBV28 | ASSLPSGPQQY
TRBJ1-2 | 12 | many | TRBV7-2 | ASSLGRQVYGYT
TRBJ2-3 | 15 | many | TRBV6-2/TRBV6-3 | ASSYSRASGMVDTQY